This is a list of T cell receptor beta chains from one sample in a study of long-term antiretroviral therapy in people with HIV. Sequencing was performed with immunoSEQ multiplex PCR; in TCRdb, only in-frame clones are kept and a portion is missing. The table includes about 23,000 clones, 70% to 90% detected once. The sample in question was unsorted PBMCs, obtained 0.6 years after starting antiretroviral therapy. These receptors originate from a man aged 60 to 75 with HIV. Both conserved end residues are part of each CDR3. Fields, in order: clone size, J gene, D gene, V gene, CDR3 protein, CDR3 DNA. D genes are given only for firm matches. The size of a clone is reported for some rows only, either as once, few or many, or as a class for expanded clones.

clone_size: few; j_call: TRBJ1-4; d_call: .; v_call: TRBV5-1; cdr3_aa: CASSDGTATNEKLFF; cdr3_nt: TGCGCCAGCAGCGACGGGACCGCAACTAATGAAAAACTGTTTTTT
clone_size: .; j_call: TRBJ1-5; d_call: .; v_call: TRBV6-5; cdr3_aa: CASSQGNQPQHF; cdr3_nt: TGTGCCAGCAGCCAGGGGAATCAGCCCCAGCATTTT
clone_size: .; j_call: TRBJ2-1; d_call: .; v_call: TRBV2; cdr3_aa: CATTSFNEQFF; cdr3_nt: TGTGCCACCACAAGTTTCAATGAGCAGTTCTTC
clone_size: .; j_call: TRBJ2-5; d_call: TRBD1; v_call: TRBV29-1; cdr3_aa: CSVDRQGKLWETQYF; cdr3_nt: TGCAGCGTTGACCGACAGGGCAAACTTTGGGAGACCCAGTACTTC
clone_size: .; j_call: TRBJ2-7; d_call: .; v_call: TRBV7-9; cdr3_aa: CASSYLQVTSYEQYF; cdr3_nt: TGTGCCAGCAGCTACCTACAGGTGACCTCCTACGAGCAGTACTTC
clone_size: .; j_call: TRBJ2-1; d_call: .; v_call: TRBV9; cdr3_aa: CASSSMGYYNEQFF; cdr3_nt: TGTGCCAGCAGCTCGATGGGTTACTACAATGAGCAGTTCTTC
clone_size: medium-sized; j_call: TRBJ2-5; d_call: .; v_call: TRBV2; cdr3_aa: CATQGLEETQYF; cdr3_nt: TGTGCCACCCAGGGGTTAGAAGAGACCCAGTACTTC
clone_size: .; j_call: TRBJ2-3; d_call: .; v_call: TRBV7-3; cdr3_aa: CASSLSRPTDTQYF; cdr3_nt: TGTGCCAGCAGCTTAAGCCGGCCCACAGATACGCAGTATTTT
clone_size: .; j_call: TRBJ1-5; d_call: .; v_call: TRBV7-9; cdr3_aa: CASSHEVNQPQHF; cdr3_nt: TGTGCCAGCAGCCACGAAGTCAATCAGCCCCAGCATTTT
clone_size: once; j_call: TRBJ2-1; d_call: .; v_call: TRBV18; cdr3_aa: CASSPMGSGANEQFF; cdr3_nt: TGTGCCAGCTCACCGATGGGGTCGGGAGCCAATGAGCAGTTCTTC
clone_size: .; j_call: TRBJ1-1; d_call: .; v_call: TRBV9; cdr3_aa: CASSVEDGARGAETFF; cdr3_nt: TGTGCCAGCAGCGTAGAAGACGGGGCGCGGGGCGCTGAAACTTTCTTT
clone_size: .; j_call: TRBJ2-1; d_call: .; v_call: TRBV29-1; cdr3_aa: CSVVTSPEQFF; cdr3_nt: TGCAGCGTCGTGACTAGTCCAGAGCAGTTCTTC
clone_size: once; j_call: TRBJ1-1; d_call: .; v_call: TRBV18; cdr3_aa: CASSPAQMNTEAFF; cdr3_nt: TGTGCCAGCTCACCGGCCCAGATGAACACTGAAGCTTTCTTT
clone_size: once; j_call: TRBJ2-1; d_call: .; v_call: TRBV25-1; cdr3_aa: CASSGSPLYNEQFF; cdr3_nt: TGTGCCAGCAGCGGGAGCCCTCTCTACAATGAGCAGTTCTTC
clone_size: .; j_call: TRBJ1-2; d_call: .; v_call: TRBV5-6; cdr3_aa: CASSFGQYGYTF; cdr3_nt: TGTGCCAGCAGCTTTGGACAGTATGGCTACACCTTC
clone_size: .; j_call: TRBJ2-7; d_call: .; v_call: TRBV5-1; cdr3_aa: CASSPAGPYEQYF; cdr3_nt: TGCGCCAGCAGCCCGGCCGGGCCCTACGAGCAGTACTTC
clone_size: .; j_call: TRBJ2-3; d_call: TRBD2; v_call: TRBV5-4; cdr3_aa: CASSWGLAGGPNTDTQYF; cdr3_nt: TGTGCCAGCAGCTGGGGACTAGCGGGGGGGCCGAACACAGATACGCAGTATTTT
clone_size: few; j_call: TRBJ1-1; d_call: .; v_call: TRBV5-1; cdr3_aa: CASSRGTTGREAFF; cdr3_nt: TGCGCCAGCAGCCGGGGGACTACCGGGAGGGAAGCTTTCTTT
clone_size: .; j_call: TRBJ1-1; d_call: .; v_call: TRBV4-1; cdr3_aa: CASSQDRSNTEAFF; cdr3_nt: TGCGCCAGCAGCCAAGACAGGTCGAACACTGAAGCTTTCTTT
clone_size: medium-sized; j_call: TRBJ1-1; d_call: .; v_call: TRBV5-6; cdr3_aa: CASSSSGGGLTEAFF; cdr3_nt: TGTGCCAGCAGCTCCTCCGGTGGGGGGCTTACTGAAGCTTTCTTT
clone_size: few; j_call: TRBJ2-7; d_call: TRBD1; v_call: TRBV7-9; cdr3_aa: CASSPMGTGAYEQYF; cdr3_nt: TGTGCCAGCAGCCCCATGGGGACAGGGGCCTACGAGCAGTACTTC
clone_size: .; j_call: TRBJ1-5; d_call: TRBD1; v_call: TRBV9; cdr3_aa: CASSQQGQPQHF; cdr3_nt: TGTGCCAGCAGCCAACAGGGGCAGCCCCAGCATTTT
clone_size: .; j_call: TRBJ2-2; d_call: .; v_call: TRBV5-4; cdr3_aa: CASRRGYTGELFF; cdr3_nt: TGTGCCAGCAGAAGAGGCTACACCGGGGAGCTGTTTTTT
clone_size: .; j_call: TRBJ2-5; d_call: TRBD1; v_call: TRBV11-1; cdr3_aa: CASNTGTGLETQYF; cdr3_nt: TGTGCCAGCAATACCGGGACAGGTCTAGAGACCCAGTACTTC
clone_size: .; j_call: TRBJ1-4; d_call: .; v_call: TRBV18; cdr3_aa: CASSPPAGRGEKLFF; cdr3_nt: TGTGCCAGCTCACCACCGGCAGGACGGGGTGAAAAACTGTTTTTT
clone_size: once; j_call: TRBJ1-5; d_call: .; v_call: TRBV27; cdr3_aa: CASSLFGTSGSNQPQHF; cdr3_nt: TGTGCCAGCAGTTTATTTGGGACATCGGGAAGCAATCAGCCCCAGCATTTT
clone_size: few; j_call: TRBJ2-7; d_call: .; v_call: TRBV7-2; cdr3_aa: CASSLEAPSYEQYF; cdr3_nt: TGTGCCAGCAGCTTAGAGGCGCCCTCCTACGAGCAGTACTTC
clone_size: .; j_call: TRBJ2-7; d_call: TRBD1; v_call: TRBV7-9; cdr3_aa: CASSGTAIPYEQYF; cdr3_nt: TGTGCCAGTTCCGGGACAGCTATTCCCTACGAGCAGTACTTC
clone_size: .; j_call: TRBJ1-2; d_call: TRBD1; v_call: TRBV18; cdr3_aa: CASSRDRVDGYTF; cdr3_nt: TGTGCCAGCTCACGGGACAGGGTTGATGGCTACACCTTC
clone_size: .; j_call: TRBJ2-7; d_call: TRBD1; v_call: TRBV4-3; cdr3_aa: CASSQVSQGVYEQYF; cdr3_nt: TGCGCCAGCAGCCAAGTTTCACAGGGGGTCTACGAGCAGTACTTC
clone_size: .; j_call: TRBJ2-2; d_call: .; v_call: TRBV18; cdr3_aa: CASSPTVEGTGELFF; cdr3_nt: TGTGCCAGCTCACCAACGGTCGAAGGGACCGGGGAGCTGTTTTTT
clone_size: .; j_call: TRBJ1-2; d_call: .; v_call: TRBV28; cdr3_aa: CASSFLGLSPANYGYTF; cdr3_nt: TGTGCCAGCAGTTTTCTGGGTTTGTCACCCGCTAACTATGGCTACACCTTC
clone_size: .; j_call: TRBJ2-1; d_call: .; v_call: TRBV5-1; cdr3_aa: CASSRDSQNNEQFF; cdr3_nt: TGCGCCAGCAGTCGTGACTCCCAAAACAATGAGCAGTTCTTC
clone_size: once; j_call: TRBJ1-4; d_call: .; v_call: TRBV10-3; cdr3_aa: CAISEEGGSRKLFF; cdr3_nt: TGTGCCATCAGTGAAGAGGGAGGATCTCGTAAACTGTTTTTT
clone_size: once; j_call: TRBJ2-3; d_call: TRBD2; v_call: TRBV18; cdr3_aa: CASSPIAGGSTDTQYF; cdr3_nt: TGTGCCAGCTCACCAATCGCCGGGGGGAGCACAGATACGCAGTATTTT
clone_size: .; j_call: TRBJ1-1; d_call: .; v_call: TRBV5-1; cdr3_aa: CASSLGQSSLLNTEAFF; cdr3_nt: TGCGCCAGCAGCTTGGGACAGAGCTCTCTGCTGAACACTGAAGCTTTCTTT
clone_size: .; j_call: TRBJ2-5; d_call: TRBD2; v_call: TRBV5-1; cdr3_aa: CASSLSGTSGGETQYF; cdr3_nt: TGCGCCAGCAGCTTATCCGGGACTAGCGGGGGGGAGACCCAGTACTTC
clone_size: once; j_call: TRBJ2-3; d_call: .; v_call: TRBV7-3; cdr3_aa: CASGAGSTDTQYF; cdr3_nt: TGTGCCAGCGGTGCAGGTAGCACAGATACGCAGTATTTT
clone_size: .; j_call: TRBJ2-1; d_call: .; v_call: TRBV18; cdr3_aa: CASSPTRDWVNEQFF; cdr3_nt: TGTGCCAGCTCACCGACTAGGGACTGGGTGAATGAGCAGTTCTTC
clone_size: .; j_call: TRBJ1-1; d_call: .; v_call: TRBV5-4; cdr3_aa: CASSLEGGSTEAFF; cdr3_nt: TGTGCCAGCAGCTTGGAAGGGGGTTCCACTGAAGCTTTCTTT
clone_size: .; j_call: TRBJ2-7; d_call: .; v_call: TRBV10-3; cdr3_aa: CAISEGNQGLTYEQYF; cdr3_nt: TGTGCCATCAGTGAGGGGAATCAGGGTTTGACCTACGAGCAGTACTTC
clone_size: .; j_call: TRBJ2-3; d_call: .; v_call: TRBV7-6; cdr3_aa: CASSRLVTDTQYF; cdr3_nt: TGTGCCAGCAGCCGACTAGTCACAGATACGCAGTATTTT
clone_size: .; j_call: TRBJ2-2; d_call: .; v_call: TRBV18; cdr3_aa: CASSSDLYTGELFF; cdr3_nt: TGTGCCAGCTCATCGGACCTATACACCGGGGAGCTGTTTTTT
clone_size: .; j_call: TRBJ1-1; d_call: .; v_call: TRBV4-1; cdr3_aa: CASSQTRVYRDSTEAFF; cdr3_nt: TGCGCCAGCAGCCAAACAAGGGTTTACAGGGATTCCACTGAAGCTTTCTTT
clone_size: .; j_call: TRBJ2-7; d_call: TRBD1; v_call: TRBV9; cdr3_aa: CASSPDRVLGEQYF; cdr3_nt: TGTGCCAGCAGCCCGGACAGGGTGTTAGGCGAGCAGTACTTC
clone_size: .; j_call: TRBJ1-1; d_call: .; v_call: TRBV29-1; cdr3_aa: CSVGRGQNTEAFF; cdr3_nt: TGCAGCGTTGGGAGGGGCCAGAACACTGAAGCTTTCTTT
clone_size: .; j_call: TRBJ2-7; d_call: .; v_call: TRBV30; cdr3_aa: CATGHVEQYF; cdr3_nt: TGTGCTACTGGACACGTCGAGCAGTACTTC
clone_size: .; j_call: TRBJ1-5; d_call: .; v_call: TRBV19; cdr3_aa: CATRRGNQPQHF; cdr3_nt: TGTGCCACACGACGGGGCAATCAGCCCCAGCATTTT
clone_size: .; j_call: TRBJ1-2; d_call: .; v_call: TRBV6-4; cdr3_aa: CASTAGPNYGYTF; cdr3_nt: TGTGCCAGCACGGCAGGGCCTAACTATGGCTACACCTTC
clone_size: once; j_call: TRBJ2-7; d_call: TRBD2; v_call: TRBV19; cdr3_aa: CASRMGPSGDPYEQYF; cdr3_nt: TGTGCCAGTAGAATGGGTCCTAGCGGGGATCCCTACGAGCAGTACTTC
clone_size: .; j_call: TRBJ1-2; d_call: .; v_call: TRBV2; cdr3_aa: CASSPDNNYGYTF; cdr3_nt: TGTGCCAGCAGCCCGGACAACAACTATGGCTACACCTTC
clone_size: .; j_call: TRBJ2-7; d_call: TRBD2; v_call: TRBV27; cdr3_aa: CASSPRTSGNGEQYF; cdr3_nt: TGTGCCAGCAGTCCGCGGACTAGCGGGAACGGGGAGCAGTACTTC
clone_size: .; j_call: TRBJ1-2; d_call: .; v_call: TRBV5-1; cdr3_aa: CASSLEAGAGYTF; cdr3_nt: TGCGCCAGCAGCTTGGAGGCAGGGGCTGGCTACACCTTC
clone_size: .; j_call: TRBJ1-3; d_call: .; v_call: TRBV27; cdr3_aa: CASSLKPSLGNTIYF; cdr3_nt: TGTGCCAGCAGTTTAAAGCCGTCCCTTGGAAACACCATATATTTT